This T cell receptor (beta chain) was profiled in a study of blood T cells in healthy people across ages. Total RNA amounts of at least 5 micrograms were extracted per sample. Sample-barcoded 5' priming and a J-beta primer mix drove a second PCR of about 6 to 12 cycles. Via MiXCR, TCRdb re-called the 5' RACE reads, giving one row per CDR3 protein. The sample carries about 1,400,000 distinct CDR3 sequences, roughly 59% recorded once. Sequencing input: blood. The sequence was obtained from a man between 18 and 35 years old in good health.

The CDR3 bases are TGTGCCACCAGTGCGTCGGGAGCTGGCACAGATACGCAGTATTTT. This gives the protein CATSASGAGTDTQYF. J is TRBJ2-3 and V is TRBV24-1; the D gene is possibly TRBD2 (6 bases). The V and J ends lost 5 bases and 1 base respectively, with 12 bases between them. In germline, CDR1 is KGHDR, CDR2 SFDVKD. CDR3 length equals 15 residues.